This entry lists 17 T cell receptor beta chains sequenced from one sample in a study of cutaneous CD30+ T cell lymphoproliferative disorder and hepatitis E. Some clones are missing from TCRdb's copy, which holds only in-frame ones; the method was immunoSEQ multiplex PCR. The repertoire includes about 8,000 clones, approximately 69% of them detected once, and more than 0.9% sits in the top ten. Input material: blood. The receptors derive from a human donor with a cutaneous T cell lymphoproliferative disorder associated with hepatitis E virus.

The genes are TRBV11-2 and TRBJ2-3; D is unclear. Germline V gene lookup returns CDR1 SGHAT and CDR2 FQNNGV. V lost 5 bases, J lost 6 bases, and 9 bases lay in between. This CDR3 is built from 12 residues. This CDR3 is CASSLRTDTQYF. Here the CDR3 DNA reads TGTGCCAGCAGCCTACGTACGGATACGCAGTATTTT.

The chain employs TRBV6-5 and TRBJ2-5, with 7 bases identical to TRBD2. The CDR3 runs to 15 residues. Germline V gives CDR1 MNHEY, CDR2 SVGAGI. V was clipped by 3 bases and J by 5 bases; unmatched bases: 9. The chain's CDR3 is CASSYEWGRAETQYF. CDR3 coding DNA: TGTGCCAGCAGTTATGAATGGGGGAGGGCGGAGACCCAGTACTTC.

The chain carries TRBV30 and TRBJ1-2; D not certain. Germline V gene sequence: CDR1 GTSNPN, CDR2 SVGIG (reference sequence). Trimming cost V 2 bases and J 4 bases, with 11 bases left between them. The CDR3 is made up of 13 amino acids. CDR3 coding DNA: TGTGCCTGGAGTATTCCTCCAGCCTATGGCTACACCTTC. Translation: CAWSIPPAYGYTF.

The CDR3, as DNA: TGCGCCAGCAGCCCTGGAGGGGGCGAAGGCTCCTACGAGCAGTACTTC. Translation: CASSPGGGEGSYEQYF. The chain has TRBV5-1 and TRBJ2-7; possible D gene TRBD1, 7 bases. The germline V gene encodes CDR1 SGHRS and CDR2 YFSETQ. V was pared by 4 bases and J by 0 bases, with 17 bases between. The CDR3 consists of 16 residues.

This rearrangement joins TRBV11-2 to TRBJ2-3, with 9 bases fitting TRBD2. The CDR3 is 17 amino acids. V was pared by 4 bases and J by 3 bases, with 11 bases of the junction left unmatched. Germline CDR1 reads SGHAT; CDR2 reads FQNNGV. For the CDR3, the DNA is TGTGCCAGCAGCTCCCGAGGGCGGGGGGGCCTTACAGATACGCAGTATTTT. It yields the protein CASSSRGRGGLTDTQYF.

The rearrangement joins TRBV7-2 to TRBJ1-1; TRBD1 is a possible D gene (5 bases). V lost 1 base and J lost 10, with 16 bases in between. Germline V gene sequence: CDR1 SGHTA, CDR2 FQGNSA. The CDR3 spans 14 residues. Here the CDR3 reads CASSLEYTPGPAFF. In DNA form, the CDR3 reads TGTGCCAGCAGCTTAGAGTATACGCCGGGGCCAGCTTTCTTT.

V usage is TRBV6-6 and J usage is TRBJ2-1, with 10 bases that match TRBD2. Germline V gene sequence: CDR1 MNHNY, CDR2 SVGAGI (reference sequence). The CDR3 runs to 15 residues. After removal of 7 bases from V and 8 bases from J, the junction contained 11 bases not matched to a gene. The CDR3 loop reads CASMELAGASYEQFF. CDR3 bases: TGTGCCAGCATGGAGCTAGCGGGGGCGAGCTATGAGCAGTTCTTC.

The chain joins TRBV18 to TRBJ2-1; TRBD1 agrees at 10 bases. Germline V gene lookup returns CDR1 KGHSH and CDR2 LQKENI. The CDR3 is 18 amino acids. Trimming cost V 2 bases and J 7 bases; bases outside gene matches: 14. The CDR3 DNA follows: TGTGCCAGCTCACCAGGAGGGACAGGGGCGACTAGCGAAAATGAGCAGTTCTTC. It translates to CASSPGGTGATSENEQFF.

This clone was detected a few times. V is TRBV19 and J is TRBJ1-5; D is ambiguous. Germline lookup yields CDR1 LNHDA and CDR2 SQIVND (reference sequence). The CDR3 spans 15 residues. Trimming shortened V by 2 bases and J by 11 bases, and 19 bases separated the two germline ends. CDR3 sequence reads: CASSISETPIRTQHF. CDR3 sequence (DNA): TGTGCCAGTAGTATATCGGAGACGCCTATCAGGACCCAGCATTTT.

The chain joins TRBV11-2 to TRBJ2-7; D call uncertain. V lost 0 bases to trimming and J lost 0 bases, with 6 bases between them. CDR1 is SGHAT and CDR2 is FQNNGV in the germline V gene. The CDR3 loop spans 14 amino acids. For the CDR3, the DNA is TGTGCCAGCAGCTTAGACCGATACTCCTACGAGCAGTACTTC. This translates into CASSLDRYSYEQYF.

The chain joins TRBV4-3 to TRBJ2-5; no firm D call. This CDR3 spans 13 amino acids. The germline V gene encodes CDR1 LGHNA and CDR2 YSLEER. V lost 3 bases to trimming and J lost 5 bases, with 10 bases between them. The CDR3 DNA reads as TGCGCCAGCAGCCAGGCACCATCGGAGACCCAGTACTTC. Amino acid sequence: CASSQAPSETQYF.

The V and J genes are TRBV5-1 and TRBJ2-3; D gene ambiguous. Germline lookup yields CDR1 SGHRS and CDR2 YFSETQ. CDR3 length: 14 residues. V gave up 0 bases and J gave up 0 bases, with 5 bases separating them. Written as DNA, the CDR3 is TGCGCCAGCAGCTTGGGACATAGCACAGATACGCAGTATTTT. Residues: CASSLGHSTDTQYF.

The rearrangement joins TRBV10-3 to TRBJ1-4; D gene uncertain. The CDR3 contains 13 residues. With 10 bases removed from V and 3 bases from J, the gap between germline ends came to 12 bases. Germline CDR1 ENHRY, CDR2 SYGVKD. DNA for the CDR3: TGTGCCACCAGCCGGGCGGCTAATGAAAAACTGTTTTTT. Its translation is CATSRAANEKLFF.

This clone was picked up a small number of times. The gene calls are TRBV28 and TRBJ2-7; TRBD2 matches 11 bases. CDR1 MDHEN and CDR2 SYDVKM come from the germline V gene. There are 18 residues in the CDR3. Germline trimming cut 8 bases from V and 7 bases from J; bases unmatched to any gene: 22. This CDR3 is CASLDSGTSGSTTWEQYF. In DNA form, the CDR3 reads TGTGCCAGCCTCGATTCCGGGACTAGCGGAAGTACGACGTGGGAGCAGTACTTC.

V usage is TRBV7-9 and J usage is TRBJ1-1; D is unclear. The CDR3 extends over 16 amino acids. Germline CDR1 reads SEHNR; CDR2 reads FQNEAQ (reference sequence). V lost 5 bases, J lost 3 bases, and 19 bases lay in between. CDR3 in amino acids: CASSVFQPGRDTEAFF. In nucleotides, the CDR3 is TGTGCCAGCAGCGTATTCCAACCGGGGAGGGACACTGAAGCTTTCTTT.

In its sample, this clone was seen a few times. The V gene is TRBV4-1, the J gene TRBJ1-1; TRBD1 matches 7 bases. Germline V gene lookup returns CDR1 MGHRA and CDR2 YSYEKL. This CDR3 has 14 residues. V was clipped by 4 bases and J by 3 bases; unmatched bases: 5. CDR3 amino acids: CASSLGQRDTEAFF. CDR3 nucleotide sequence: TGCGCCAGCAGCCTGGGACAGCGCGACACTGAAGCTTTCTTT.

This chain uses TRBV4-1 with TRBJ2-3; D is unresolved. The germline CDR1 and CDR2 sequences are MGHRA and YSYEKL. The V and J ends lost 1 base and 2 bases respectively, with 16 bases between them. The CDR3 extends over 17 amino acids. In DNA, the CDR3 is TGCGCCAGCAGCCAAGTAGGGTCGGCTAGACCCACAGATACGCAGTATTTT. It codes for CASSQVGSARPTDTQYF.